The 12 T cell receptor beta chains below come from one sample, sequenced in a study of cytomegalovirus exposure and HLA in healthy donors (TCRdb year 2017). The receptor library was made with the immunoSEQ multiplex PCR assay. The multiplex PCR relied on a mix of 60 forward primers for TCR Vbeta segments and 13 reverse primers for TCR Jbeta segments. TCRdb mirrors the immuneACCESS table, restricted to in-frame sequences. Some clones are absent from its copies; in checked studies, under half trace to an unresolved V gene, and the reason for the others is unknown. Counted in this sample were about 130,000 clones; roughly four fifths of them appeared once. The top ten hold around 3% of the sample. The specimen was PBMCs. The receptors were sampled from a boy younger than 10 in good health and CMV-seronegative.

V is TRBV6-5 and J is TRBJ1-5; a weak D match, TRBD1 (5 bases). The V gene lost 2 bases and the J gene lost 7 bases, with 12 bases spanning the gap. Germline CDR1 is MNHEY and CDR2 is SVGAGI. CDR3 length equals 14 residues. The CDR3 DNA sequence: TGTGCCAGCAGTTACGGAGGGGCAGGGCAGCCCCAGCATTTT. Amino acids: CASSYGGAGQPQHF.

The chain couples TRBV13 to TRBJ1-6; D may be TRBD1 (5 bases). The V gene lost 5 bases and the J gene lost 13 bases, with 15 bases spanning the gap. Germline CDR1 and CDR2: PRHDT and FYEKMQ (reference sequence). This CDR3 has 13 amino acids. The CDR3 reads CASSPGQPQPLHF. CDR3 bases: TGTGCCAGCAGCCCCGGACAACCCCAGCCCCTCCACTTT.

The rearrangement joins TRBV21-1 to TRBJ2-6; the table's D call, TRBD1, has no DNA check behind it. TRBV21-1 is termed a pseudogene. The CDR3 consists of 17 residues. The CDR3 reads CASSNGDRGTGANVLTF. Here the CDR3 DNA reads TGTGCCAGCAGCAACGGGGACAGGGGAACAGGGGCCAACGTCCTGACTTTC.

The chain has TRBV14 and TRBJ2-1; TRBD1 is a possible D gene (6 bases). CDR3 length equals 16 residues. Per the germline V gene, CDR1 is SGHDN and CDR2 is FVKESK. Trimming took off 4 bases at V and 5 bases at J, with 18 bases between the two ends. CDR3 sequence reads: CASSRLGAGANNEQFF. CDR3 coding DNA: TGTGCCAGCAGCCGATTGGGGGCCGGAGCAAACAATGAGCAGTTCTTC.

The chain combines TRBV4-1 with TRBJ1-2; D is possibly TRBD1 (6 bases). The CDR3 is made up of 13 amino acids. With 4 bases removed from V and 5 bases from J, the gap between germline ends came to 11 bases. CDR1 and CDR2 from the germline V gene are MGHRA and YSYEKL. Here the CDR3 DNA reads TGCGCCAGCAGCCGGGGAGGGGGGTATGGCTACACCTTC. It codes for CASSRGGGYGYTF.

A remark on this clone: At one of its ends the junction is not consistent with the germline gene, which may arise from a read error. The chain recombines TRBV9 with TRBJ1-2; D gene uncertain. CDR1 SGDLS and CDR2 YYNGEE come from the germline V gene. CDR3 size: 11 residues. CDR3 coding DNA: TGTGCCAGCAGCGCAATGGGGAGGTACCACTTC. It yields the protein CASSAMGRYHF.

The rearrangement uses TRBV14 and TRBJ2-3, with D unresolved. V lost 3 bases and J lost 2, with 6 bases in between. The CDR3 is 13 residues long. CDR1 SGHDN and CDR2 FVKESK come from the germline V gene. The CDR3 DNA reads as TGTGCCAGCAGCCAGGCAGTCACAGATACGCAGTATTTT. Translating gives CASSQAVTDTQYF.

J is TRBJ2-7 and V is TRBV5-6; 7 bases are shared with TRBD1. Germline trimming cut 4 bases from V and 4 bases from J; bases unmatched to any gene: 14. This CDR3 spans 16 amino acids. Germline CDR1 reads SGHDT; CDR2 reads YYEEEE. The CDR3 region is CASSQEWDRPRYEQYF. CDR3 DNA sequence: TGTGCCAGCAGCCAGGAATGGGACAGACCGCGTTACGAGCAGTACTTC.

The V gene is TRBV7-6, the J gene TRBJ2-7; TRBD2 aligns across 10 bases. Germline CDR1 SGHVS, CDR2 FNYEAQ. V was clipped by 5 bases and J by 4 bases; unmatched bases: 8. The CDR3 extends over 15 amino acids. CDR3 region: CASSPMSGGVYEQYV. DNA for the CDR3: TGTGCCAGCAGCCCGATGAGCGGGGGGGTTTACGAGCAGTACGTC.

The chain combines TRBV7-3 with TRBJ1-4, with 7 bases lining up with TRBD1. This CDR3 has 18 residues. The V gene's germline CDR1 is SGHTA and CDR2 FQGTGA. The trim removed 3 bases at V and 4 bases at J, leaving 14 bases unmatched. The CDR3 here is CASSFMQGEIGGNEKLFF. Written as DNA, the CDR3 is TGTGCCAGCAGCTTCATGCAGGGGGAGATCGGGGGTAATGAAAAACTGTTTTTT.

The rearrangement joins TRBV7-9 to TRBJ1-2; no firm D call. The CDR3 loop spans 13 amino acids. V lost 4 bases, J lost 1 base, and 7 bases lay in between. Germline V CDR1 and CDR2: SEHNR, FQNEAQ (reference sequence). Written as DNA, the CDR3 is TGTGCCAGCAGCTCTACAGATAACTATGGCTACACCTTC. Amino acid sequence: CASSSTDNYGYTF.

This chain uses TRBV7-9 with TRBJ1-1; 8 positions match TRBD1. Germline CDR1 and CDR2: SEHNR and FQNEAQ (reference sequence). The V gene end was trimmed by 5 bases and the J gene end by 2 bases; junction bases not matched to a gene: 7. There are 15 residues in the CDR3. For the CDR3, the DNA is TGTGCCAGCAGCCAAGGCAGGGGGCTTAACACTGAAGCTTTCTTT. It specifies CASSQGRGLNTEAFF.